A selection of T cell receptor beta chains follows, all from one sample in a study of chemoradiotherapy in HPV16-positive cancers. TCRdb keeps only in-frame clones here, not all; method: immunoSEQ multiplex PCR. Of 14,000 or so clones listed, under 85% were seen once; the top ten hold over 7.5%. Sampling was done from a patient who underwent chemoradiotherapy. These receptors were collected from a human donor with HPV-associated anogenital cancer. The CDR3 runs from the conserved cysteine through the conserved F or W. The D gene is left open where the match is weak. Size is omitted from some rows. Given values are once, few, many or a class for expanded clones.

d_call	v_call	clone_size	cdr3_length	j_call	cdr3_aa	cdr3_nt
TRBD1	TRBV30	-	15	TRBJ1-5	CAWSLGQISNQPQHF	TGTGCCTGGAGCCTGGGACAGATAAGCAATCAGCCCCAGCATTTT
-	TRBV2	few	13	TRBJ1-2	CARRVLGGYGYTF	TGTGCCAGACGGGTTTTAGGCGGTTATGGCTACACCTTC
-	TRBV6-5	-	14	TRBJ1-1	CASSTGTLNTEAFF	TGTGCCAGCAGCACAGGAACCTTGAACACTGAAGCTTTCTTT
-	TRBV9	few	14	TRBJ2-7	CASSAGDSSYEQYF	TGTGCCAGCAGCGCGGGGGACTCCTCCTACGAGCAGTACTTC
TRBD1	TRBV6-5	-	14	TRBJ1-2	CASRQTGEAYGYTF	TGTGCCAGCAGGCAAACAGGGGAGGCCTATGGCTACACCTTC
-	TRBV19	-	14	TRBJ1-3	CASSEGQPGNTIYF	TGTGCCAGTAGTGAAGGACAGCCTGGAAACACCATATATTTT
-	TRBV10-3	-	12	TRBJ2-7	CAISANGYEQYF	TGTGCCATCAGTGCGAACGGGTACGAGCAGTACTTC
-	TRBV6-6	-	13	TRBJ2-6	CASSSPPSNVLTF	TGTGCCAGCAGTTCGCCCCCGTCCAACGTCCTGACTTTC
-	TRBV19	-	12	TRBJ2-7	CASSIEGWEQYF	TGTGCCAGTAGTATAGAGGGCTGGGAGCAGTACTTC
-	TRBV11-3	-	16	TRBJ2-7	CASSLGLLGDTYEQYF	TGTGCCAGCAGCTTAGGTCTCTTGGGGGACACCTACGAGCAGTACTTC
TRBD1	TRBV28	-	15	TRBJ2-7	CASRNAGGRQNEQYF	TGTGCCAGCAGGAATGCAGGGGGTAGGCAGAACGAGCAGTACTTC
TRBD1	TRBV4-1	-	18	TRBJ1-5	CASSQDDRGRGGNQPQHF	TGCGCCAGCAGCCAAGACGACAGGGGGCGAGGGGGCAATCAGCCCCAGCATTTT
-	TRBV6-1	few	14	TRBJ2-7	CASSEWDSTSEQYF	TGTGCCAGCAGTGAGTGGGACTCCACAAGCGAGCAGTACTTC
-	TRBV19	-	13	TRBJ1-2	CASSYSFNYGYTF	TGTGCCAGTAGTTACAGCTTTAACTATGGCTACACCTTC
-	TRBV9	-	17	TRBJ2-3	CASSVRIRGPLLDTQYF	TGTGCCAGCAGCGTACGGATTCGTGGCCCCTTATTAGATACGCAGTATTTT
-	TRBV10-3	few	14	TRBJ1-5	CAISSGQTNQPQHF	TGTGCCATCTCAAGCGGGCAGACTAATCAGCCCCAGCATTTT
-	TRBV19	-	13	TRBJ2-7	CASNGAGRYEQYF	TGTGCCAGTAACGGTGCAGGAAGGTACGAGCAGTACTTC
-	TRBV6-4	-	15	TRBJ2-1	CASSDQAGAVNEQFF	TGTGCCAGCAGTGACCAAGCGGGCGCCGTGAATGAGCAGTTCTTC
TRBD2	TRBV9	-	15	TRBJ2-1	CASSVGLAGADEQFF	TGTGCCAGCAGCGTGGGACTAGCGGGAGCCGATGAGCAGTTCTTC
TRBD1	TRBV19	-	14	TRBJ1-2	CASSSTGGSYGYTF	TGTGCCAGTAGTTCGACAGGGGGTTCGTATGGCTACACCTTC
TRBD2	TRBV30	-	14	TRBJ2-2	CAWTQGLETGELFF	TGTGCCTGGACCCAGGGACTAGAAACCGGGGAGCTGTTTTTT
TRBD2	TRBV2	-	20	TRBJ2-1	CASSDWVLETSGRVGNEQFF	TGTGCCAGCAGTGATTGGGTACTTGAAACTAGCGGGAGGGTGGGGAATGAGCAGTTCTTC
TRBD2	TRBV5-1	-	18	TRBJ2-5	CASSDGTSGSMGQETQYF	TGCGCCAGCAGCGACGGGACTAGCGGGAGTATGGGGCAAGAGACCCAGTACTTC
TRBD1	TRBV10-3	-	16	TRBJ2-7	CAISGGTDLLTYEQYF	TGTGCCATCAGTGGAGGGACAGACCTTTTAACCTACGAGCAGTACTTC
-	TRBV14	few	17	TRBJ2-4	CASSQDTMAGTKNIQYF	TGTGCCAGCAGCCAAGATACTATGGCAGGAACCAAAAACATTCAGTACTTC
-	TRBV18	-	14	TRBJ2-5	CASSRPGGKETQYF	TGTGCCAGCTCCCGACCAGGGGGGAAAGAGACCCAGTACTTC
TRBD2	TRBV19	-	16	TRBJ2-4	CASSMAGTSGSYIQYF	TGTGCCAGTAGTATGGCCGGGACTAGCGGGAGTTACATTCAGTACTTC
TRBD2	TRBV5-6	-	16	TRBJ2-3	CASSPGTSGRTNTQYF	TGTGCCAGCAGCCCGGGGACTAGCGGGAGAACGAATACGCAGTATTTT
-	TRBV18	-	13	TRBJ2-5	CASSSGRQETQYF	TGTGCCAGCTCGTCAGGGAGACAAGAGACCCAGTACTTC
-	TRBV15	few	16	TRBJ2-2	CATSKPGTSNTGELFF	TGTGCCACCAGCAAACCCGGGACATCGAACACCGGGGAGCTGTTTTTT
-	TRBV15	few	13	TRBJ1-5	CATSLVGNQPQHF	TGTGCCACCAGCCTTGTGGGAAATCAGCCCCAGCATTTT
-	TRBV28	once	13	TRBJ2-1	CASSFFNLNEQFF	TGTGCCAGCAGTTTCTTCAATTTGAATGAGCAGTTCTTC
-	TRBV9	-	15	TRBJ2-7	CASSVAPSEGYEQYF	TGTGCCAGCAGCGTAGCTCCTTCGGAGGGCTACGAGCAGTACTTC
TRBD2	TRBV18	-	20	TRBJ2-7	CASSLAGILFGGRASYEQYF	TGTGCCAGCTCTCTAGCCGGGATCTTGTTTGGCGGGAGGGCCTCCTACGAGCAGTACTTC
TRBD2	TRBV27	-	14	TRBJ2-7	CASSAMRTSEKQYF	TGTGCCAGCAGTGCAATGCGGACTAGCGAGAAGCAGTACTTC
-	TRBV14	few	15	TRBJ1-1	CASSQLGGPNTEAFF	TGTGCCAGCAGCCAGCTCGGCGGACCGAACACTGAAGCTTTCTTT
-	TRBV19	-	14	TRBJ1-3	CASNTGFSGNTIYF	TGTGCCAGTAATACAGGGTTTTCCGGAAACACCATATATTTT
-	TRBV5-4	-	15	TRBJ2-3	CASSRGEARTDTQYF	TGTGCCAGCAGCCGAGGGGAGGCACGAACAGATACGCAGTATTTT
-	TRBV7-9	-	12	TRBJ2-3	CASNPSADTQYF	TGTGCCAGCAACCCCTCAGCGGATACGCAGTATTTT
-	TRBV15	-	16	TRBJ1-4	CATSRSRGEANEKLFF	TGTGCCACCAGCAGATCCAGAGGGGAGGCTAATGAAAAACTGTTTTTT
TRBD2	TRBV6-1	-	18	TRBJ2-1	CASSEVTSGRGLLDEQFF	TGTGCCAGCAGTGAAGTTACTAGCGGAAGGGGTTTACTTGATGAGCAGTTCTTC
TRBD1	TRBV5-1	-	13	TRBJ1-2	CASSIDRGYGYTF	TGCGCCAGCAGCATCGACAGGGGCTATGGCTACACCTTC
TRBD2	TRBV5-1	-	16	TRBJ2-3	CASSLGTSASTDTQYF	TGCGCCAGCAGCCTAGGGACTAGCGCAAGCACAGATACGCAGTATTTT
TRBD1	TRBV7-8	-	14	TRBJ2-5	CASSRNRGNPSQYF	TGTGCCAGCAGCCGGAACAGGGGGAATCCAAGTCAGTACTTC
-	TRBV7-3	-	14	TRBJ2-3	CASSSLGGSDTQYF	TGTGCCAGCAGCTCCCTGGGGGGTTCAGATACGCAGTATTTT
-	TRBV7-7	-	13	TRBJ1-3	CASSLSQGNTIYF	TGTGCTAGCAGCCTTTCTCAGGGAAACACCATATATTTT
-	TRBV7-8	-	13	TRBJ1-5	CASSLGTDDIQHF	TGTGCCAGCAGCTTAGGAACAGATGATATCCAGCATTTT
TRBD1	TRBV6-1	-	14	TRBJ1-6	CASRGTVQRSPLHF	TGTGCCAGCAGGGGGACAGTCCAGAGGTCACCCCTCCACTTT
-	TRBV10-1	few	13	TRBJ2-7	CASSVTGFDEQYF	TGCGCCAGCAGTGTCACAGGGTTTGACGAGCAGTACTTC
-	TRBV6-6	-	12	TRBJ2-7	CASNKESYEQYF	TGTGCCAGCAACAAAGAATCCTACGAGCAGTACTTC
TRBD2	TRBV2	-	16	TRBJ2-1	CASSEGGLAEYNEQFF	TGTGCCAGCAGTGAAGGGGGACTAGCGGAGTACAATGAGCAGTTCTTC
-	TRBV7-9	-	16	TRBJ1-1	CASSRFGGSVSTEAFF	TGTGCCAGCAGCCGGTTTGGGGGAAGCGTGAGTACTGAAGCTTTCTTT
-	TRBV7-4	once	15	TRBJ1-5	CASSLGELGNQPQHF	TGTGCCAGCAGCTTAGGGGAACTGGGCAATCAGCCCCAGCATTTT
-	TRBV5-1	-	15	TRBJ2-2	CASSLREDHTGELFF	TGCGCCAGCAGCTTGAGGGAGGACCACACCGGGGAGCTGTTTTTT
-	TRBV2	once	11	TRBJ1-2	CARKRDYGYTF	TGTGCCAGGAAGAGAGATTATGGCTACACCTTC
-	TRBV19	-	12	TRBJ2-1	CALKTTYNEQFF	TGTGCCTTAAAGACTACCTACAATGAGCAGTTCTTC
-	TRBV5-1	few	13	TRBJ2-5	CASSLEPMETQYF	TGCGCCAGCAGCTTGGAACCCATGGAGACCCAGTACTTC
TRBD2	TRBV9	-	18	TRBJ2-1	CASSVSVSRGSSYNEQFF	TGTGCCAGCAGCGTAAGTGTATCCCGCGGGAGCTCCTACAATGAGCAGTTCTTC
-	TRBV5-1	-	14	TRBJ1-1	CASSAWRVNTEAFF	TGCGCCAGCAGCGCCTGGCGGGTGAACACTGAAGCTTTCTTT
-	TRBV5-1	-	14	TRBJ1-2	CASSLAGQHYGYTF	TGCGCCAGCAGCTTGGCAGGACAGCACTATGGCTACACCTTC